This TCR beta chain is drawn from a study of blood T cell repertoires in COVID-19 (dated by TCRdb to about 2020). Regarding the research as a whole: Samples covering the acute and convalescent phases of COVID-19 were provided by collaborators in the United States, Italy and Spain. HLA class I and class II types, where available, came from metadata supplied by the sample provider rather than from assay-based typing. Deeply sampled blood TCRbeta repertoires from subjects exposed to, actively infected with, or recovered from COVID-19 were included in the dataset. Sample metadata almost always included a de-identified subject ID, COVID-19 status, age in years and sex. The material from the prospective study consisted of cDNA or gDNA derived from T cells, B-cell-depleted T cells, or PBMCs. The repertoires were made available in a free public database intended to serve as a resource for research on the immune response to SARS-CoV-2. Samples were obtained from the ongoing ImmuneRACE study (first 160 participants) and from 950 to 1,500 subjects provided by 6 global collaborators. Paper-wide results and their limitations: The amount of clinical and demographic metadata varied by source and participant and was provided uncurated.

About this clone itself: Its antigen is not yet known. No much larger clonotype is one base removed from it; base qualities were not supplied.

The CDR3 goes from the cysteine to the phenylalanine over 15 residues. Only CDR3 DNA remains: 45 bases, in frame from the first base. V is shortened by 1 base, J by 2 bases, and the region joining them spans 10 bases. According to the germline V gene (reference sequence), CDR1 reads LNHNV and CDR2 reads YYDKDF. Enrolling through a virtual design, the prospective study's participants ranged in age from about 18 to 89 years and lived across roughly 23 United States geographic areas. Cohort assignment in the prospective study relied on participant-reported clinical history from a screening survey and a study questionnaire. For ImmuneRACE Cohort 3, a participant was defined as recovered based on two consecutive negative NP/OP PCR tests, clearance by a healthcare professional, or resolution of symptoms. Mobile phlebotomists in the prospective study collected whole blood, serum and a nasopharyngeal or oropharyngeal swab from every participant. Participants in the prospective study had the option to provide additional blood draws and questionnaires over an approximately 2-month period. Before DNA extraction, blood samples from the prospective study were shipped at room temperature or frozen.

TCRbeta CDR3 regions were amplified from genomic DNA using the immunoSEQ Assay, a bias-controlled multiplex PCR. The authors' analysis ran thus. The number of nucleated cells in each sample was estimated by amplification of reference gene primers within the assay. To quantify the absolute abundance of each unique TCRbeta CDR3 rearrangement, sequence reads were collapsed and filtered. For each sample, productive Simpson clonality was calculated as the square root of Simpson's diversity index across productive rearrangements. Here the immuneACCESS table is served through TCRdb, limited to in-frame sequences with V and J called. Missing clones are a known gap in these copies; in checked studies unresolved V genes cover under half, and the rest lacks a known reason. That table gives V, J and clone size, and the DNA gave D and trimming. Present in this sample are 200,000 or so clones, under 90% of which were seen just once. The ten largest clones take up approximately 2% of the sample.

The sample was PBMCs or T cells enriched from blood (not recorded which). The sequence joins TRBV15 to TRBJ2-3; 6 matching bases give a weak D call of TRBD2. This TCR was sampled from a man between 60 and 75 years old who had recovered from COVID-19. Here is the DNA: TGTGCCACCAGCAGAGCGGGGGTTCACACAGATACGCAGTATTTT. It is translated as CATSRAGVHTDTQYF.